A single sample is the source of the 28 T cell receptor beta chains below, sequenced in a study of control samples from healthy donors and cancer patients. Only in-frame clones appear in the TCRdb table, and some are missing; sequencing was by immunoSEQ multiplex PCR. The table lists tens of thousands of clones, around nine tenths of them singletons, with roughly 0.8% in the top ten. Sequenced sample: PBMCs. The receptors were sampled from a man aged 30 to 45 with colorectal cancer.

The gene calls are TRBV2 and TRBJ2-3, with 15 bases lining up with TRBD2. The CDR3 runs to 14 residues. Looked up from germline, CDR1 is SNHLY and CDR2 is FYNNEI. With V trimmed by 4 bases and J by 10 bases, 3 bases remained unmatched. CDR3 DNA: TGTGCCAGCAGTGGGACTAGCGGGGGGGCTTCGCAGTATTTT. The encoded protein is CASSGTSGGASQYF.

The chain is built from TRBV6-2 or TRBV6-3 and TRBJ1-5; TRBD1 is a possible D gene (5 bases). The CDR3 is 19 residues long. V was pared by 6 bases and J by 0 bases, with 24 bases between. The germline V gene encodes CDR1 MNHEY and CDR2 SVGEGT. The CDR3 DNA follows: TGTGCCAGCAGCAAGGCTGGGGGGTCGGGCTACAATAGCAATCAGCCCCAGCATTTT. This sequence encodes CASSKAGGSGYNSNQPQHF.

This chain links TRBV30 with TRBJ2-3, with D possibly matching TRBD2 (7 bases). V was cut by 4 bases and J by 6 bases, with 20 bases left in between. The CDR3 contains 15 residues. Germline V CDR1 and CDR2: GTSNPN, SVGIG (reference sequence). This CDR3 is CAWTIQGGLMDTQYF. The CDR3, as DNA: TGTGCCTGGACCATACAGGGAGGGCTAATGGATACGCAGTATTTT.

This chain joins TRBV5-1 and TRBJ1-1; D is unclear. Germline assignment: CDR1 SGHRS and CDR2 YFSETQ. The germline V and J ends were trimmed by 0 bases and 0 bases, with 6 bases remaining between them. The CDR3 spans 14 residues. The CDR3 nucleotides are TGCGCCAGCAGCTTGGCCGGAATGAACACTGAAGCTTTCTTT. The encoded protein is CASSLAGMNTEAFF.

The V gene is TRBV7-8, the J gene TRBJ1-1; D is undetermined. The CDR3 length is 14 residues. Germline V gives CDR1 SGHVS, CDR2 FQNEAQ. Trimming shortened V by 4 bases and J by 1 base, and 10 bases separated the two germline ends. The chain's CDR3 is CASSYRQANTEAFF. CDR3 nucleotides: TGTGCCAGCAGCTACCGACAAGCGAACACTGAAGCTTTCTTT.

The chain recombines TRBV9 with TRBJ1-3, with TRBD1 matching over 8 bases. Germline CDR1 and CDR2: SGDLS and YYNGEE. J was trimmed by 3 bases and V by 3 bases; bases with no gene match: 20. This CDR3 has 20 residues. CDR3 loop: CASSEWERTGIDEFGNTIYF. CDR3 DNA sequence: TGTGCCAGCAGCGAGTGGGAAAGGACAGGGATCGACGAATTTGGAAACACCATATATTTT.

This sequence joins TRBV7-2 and TRBJ1-5; 7 nucleotides agree with TRBD1. This CDR3 region has 13 residues. J was trimmed by 6 bases and V by 5 bases; bases with no gene match: 4. Germline V CDR1 and CDR2: SGHTA, FQGNSA. The CDR3 nucleotides are TGTGCCAGCAGCCGACAGGGAAGTCAGCCCCAGCATTTT. It yields the protein CASSRQGSQPQHF.

V is TRBV5-4 and J is TRBJ2-3; 8 nucleotides match TRBD1. Per germline, CDR1 SGHNT and CDR2 YYREEE (reference sequence). Germline trimming cut 2 bases from V and 2 bases from J; bases unmatched to any gene: 7. CDR3 size: 16 residues. CDR3 in amino acids: CASSFRVDRVTDTQYF. CDR3 bases: TGTGCCAGCAGCTTCAGGGTGGACAGGGTCACAGATACGCAGTATTTT.

The chain joins TRBV7-6 to TRBJ2-3; D may be TRBD1 or TRBD2 (5 bases each). Trimming took off 4 bases at V and 3 bases at J, with 14 bases between the two ends. The CDR3 spans 15 residues. Germline CDR1 and CDR2: SGHVS and FNYEAQ. CDR3 DNA sequence: TGTGCCAGCAGCTCCCGGGACGGATTAACAGATACGCAGTATTTT. It encodes CASSSRDGLTDTQYF.

The CDR3 DNA reads TGCGCCAGCAGCTTGGACGGGGTGTTCGGCACTGAAGCTTTCTTT. Protein sequence: CASSLDGVFGTEAFF. This chain connects TRBV5-1 to TRBJ1-1; D is undetermined. The CDR3 runs to 15 residues. V lost 0 bases, J lost 4 bases, and 13 bases lay in between. Per the germline V gene, CDR1 is SGHRS and CDR2 is YFSETQ.

This chain uses TRBV5-5 with TRBJ2-5, with D perhaps matching TRBD2 (6 bases). V lost 4 bases and J lost 1, with 14 bases in between. This CDR3 comprises 15 residues. Germline lookup yields CDR1 SGHKS and CDR2 YYEKEE (reference sequence). The CDR3 loop reads CASSARGMAQETQYF. For the CDR3, the DNA is TGTGCCAGCAGCGCTCGGGGGATGGCCCAAGAGACCCAGTACTTC.

The V and J genes are TRBV6-4 and TRBJ1-1; TRBD1 might be the D (6 bases). Trimming removed 7 bases from V and 9 bases from J, with 18 bases in between. The CDR3 consists of 13 residues. The V gene's germline CDR1 is MRHNA and CDR2 SNTAGT. For the CDR3, the DNA is TGTGCCAGCAAGGGCTCAGGGGCGGCGAAAGCTTTCTTT. Residues: CASKGSGAAKAFF.

CDR3 sequence (DNA): TGTGCCAGCAGTTACTCACAGGGCCCCGAGTGGTCACCCCTCCACTTT. Translation: CASSYSQGPEWSPLHF. The V call is TRBV6-5, the J call TRBJ1-6; a weak D match, TRBD1 (6 bases). The CDR3 length is 16 residues. V gave up 0 bases and J gave up 10 bases, with 16 bases separating them. CDR1 and CDR2 from the germline V gene are MNHEY and SVGAGI.

CDR3 amino acids: CAISENLGQAEKLFF. Here the CDR3 DNA reads TGTGCCATCAGTGAGAATTTAGGGCAGGCCGAAAAACTGTTTTTT. This chain connects TRBV10-3 to TRBJ1-4; D is uncertain. The CDR3 runs 15 residues. The germline gives CDR1 ENHRY, CDR2 SYGVKD. V was cut by 2 bases and J by 8 bases, with 15 bases left in between.

The rearrangement joins TRBV27 to TRBJ1-2; D unclear. Deletions cut 6 bases from V and 5 bases from J, with 22 bases between. This CDR3 region has 16 residues. Germline CDR1 and CDR2: MNHEY and SMNVEV (reference sequence). The CDR3 sequence is CASRSLDVLGRYGYTF. CDR3 nucleotide sequence: TGTGCCAGCAGATCGTTGGACGTTTTAGGGCGATATGGCTACACCTTC.

The rearrangement links TRBV6-1 to TRBJ2-7; D remains unclear. The CDR3 is 13 residues long. Germline CDR1 reads MNHNS; CDR2 reads SASEGT. V lost 3 bases to trimming and J lost 4 bases, with 10 bases between them. CDR3 sequence (DNA): TGTGCCAGCAGTGACAGGAGTACTTACGAGCAGTACGTC. This gives the protein CASSDRSTYEQYV.

This rearrangement joins TRBV7-2 to TRBJ1-2; TRBD1 matches 9 bases. Germline CDR1 reads SGHTA; CDR2 reads FQGNSA. There are 15 residues in the CDR3. Trimming removed 5 bases from V and 8 bases from J; junction bases left unmatched: 12. The DNA of the CDR3 is TGTGCCAGCAGCCCGCCGGGACAGGGAGTGGGGGGCTACACCTTC. The encoded protein is CASSPPGQGVGGYTF.

This clone was observed once. J is TRBJ2-3 and V is TRBV5-5; D is undetermined. Per germline, CDR1 SGHKS and CDR2 YYEKEE (reference sequence). The CDR3 is made up of 11 amino acids. Between the trimmed V and J ends, which lost 1 base and 10 bases, there was a span of 7 bases. CDR3 nucleotides: TGTGCCAGCAGCTTGCGTACATCGCAGTATTTT. Translating gives CASSLRTSQYF.

The chain has TRBV19 and TRBJ2-1; TRBD2 is a possible D gene (6 bases). With 6 bases removed from V and 4 bases from J, the gap between germline ends came to 13 bases. The CDR3 runs 14 residues. Germline V gives CDR1 LNHDA, CDR2 SQIVND (reference sequence). In nucleotides, the CDR3 is TGTGCCAGTAGCGTAGCGGATGTTTACAATGAGCAGTTCTTC. As protein: CASSVADVYNEQFF.

V usage is TRBV7-9 and J usage is TRBJ2-3; D call uncertain. This CDR3 region has 15 residues. Trimming removed 1 base from V and 2 bases from J, with 10 bases in between. Per the germline V gene, CDR1 is SEHNR and CDR2 is FQNEAQ (reference sequence). The CDR3: CASSLGQLNTDTQYF. DNA for the CDR3: TGTGCCAGCAGCTTAGGGCAGCTAAACACAGATACGCAGTATTTT.

This chain connects TRBV7-2 to TRBJ1-2; no reliable D call. Germline V gene sequence: CDR1 SGHTA, CDR2 FQGNSA. V was pared by 1 base and J by 4 bases, with 4 bases between. The CDR3 totals 12 residues. The CDR3 nucleotides are TGTGCCAGCAGCTTAGTCTTCTATGGCTACACCTTC. It yields the protein CASSLVFYGYTF. Supplemented by reference TRBV7-2 and TRBJ1-2, the full variable domain reads GAGVSQSPSNKVTEKGKDVELRCDPISGHTALYWYRQSLGQGLEFLIYFQGNSAPDKSGLPSDRFSAERTGGSVSTLTIQRTQQEDSAVYLCASSLVFYGYTFGSGTRLTVV.

The chain couples TRBV27 to TRBJ1-2; TRBD1 might be the D (6 bases). CDR1 and CDR2 from the germline V gene are MNHEY and SMNVEV (reference sequence). V was cut by 7 bases and J by 7 bases, with 19 bases left in between. CDR3 size: 14 residues. The CDR3: CASTVHGGAFGYTF. The CDR3 coding sequence is TGTGCCAGCACTGTTCATGGGGGCGCGTTTGGCTACACCTTC.

The chain combines TRBV9 with TRBJ1-1, with D maybe TRBD1 (5 bases). Germline V gene lookup returns CDR1 SGDLS and CDR2 YYNGEE. The CDR3 covers 13 residues. Trimming pared 4 bases from V and 6 bases from J, leaving 13 bases between. Written as DNA, the CDR3 is TGTGCCAGCAGCATTGGGGCAGCCTCTGAAGCTTTCTTT. Translated, it gives CASSIGAASEAFF.

This clone was detected only once. This rearrangement joins TRBV5-4 to TRBJ1-2; perhaps TRBD1 as D (6 bases). The CDR3 extends over 14 amino acids. CDR1 is SGHNT and CDR2 is YYREEE in the germline V gene (reference sequence). The ends were cut back, 0 bases at V and 4 bases at J, with 10 bases in the middle. The CDR3: CASSLEEGGYGYTF. DNA of the CDR3: TGTGCCAGCAGCTTGGAAGAGGGGGGCTATGGCTACACCTTC.

The genes are TRBV30 and TRBJ2-4; D perhaps matches TRBD1 (6 bases). This CDR3 region has 20 residues. The germline V gene has CDR1 GTSNPN and CDR2 SVGIG (reference sequence). V was shortened by 2 bases and J by 0 bases, with 26 bases between the two germline ends. CDR3 bases: TGTGCCTGGAGTCCACTTACCCCGGGACACCTGACCTTAGCCAAAAACATTCAGTACTTC. It encodes CAWSPLTPGHLTLAKNIQYF.

The chain is built from TRBV5-1 and TRBJ1-3; tentative D call: TRBD1 (5 bases). V lost 4 bases, J lost 1 base, and 18 bases lay in between. Germline CDR1 and CDR2: SGHRS and YFSETQ. The CDR3 is 17 amino acids. CDR3 loop: CASSPIQGTGSGNTIYF. The CDR3 DNA is TGCGCCAGCAGCCCGATCCAGGGAACCGGTTCTGGAAACACCATATATTTT.

V is TRBV29-1 and J is TRBJ1-2, with 8 bases matching TRBD1. CDR3 size: 14 residues. Germline CDR1 reads SQVTM; CDR2 reads ANQGSEA. Losses at the gene ends were 3 bases for V and 3 bases for J; bases not matched to a gene: 6. The CDR3 is CSVDGAGGDYGYTF. CDR3 sequence (DNA): TGCAGCGTTGATGGGGCAGGGGGCGACTATGGCTACACCTTC.

The chain couples TRBV4-3 to TRBJ1-6; 7 bases align to TRBD1. Trimming took 5 bases from V and 4 from J; bases not matched to a gene: 5. CDR1 and CDR2 from the germline V gene are LGHNA and YSLEER. CDR3 size: 15 residues. The CDR3 region is CASSVRDRYNSPLHF. As DNA, the CDR3 is TGCGCCAGCAGCGTACGGGACAGATATAATTCACCCCTCCACTTT.